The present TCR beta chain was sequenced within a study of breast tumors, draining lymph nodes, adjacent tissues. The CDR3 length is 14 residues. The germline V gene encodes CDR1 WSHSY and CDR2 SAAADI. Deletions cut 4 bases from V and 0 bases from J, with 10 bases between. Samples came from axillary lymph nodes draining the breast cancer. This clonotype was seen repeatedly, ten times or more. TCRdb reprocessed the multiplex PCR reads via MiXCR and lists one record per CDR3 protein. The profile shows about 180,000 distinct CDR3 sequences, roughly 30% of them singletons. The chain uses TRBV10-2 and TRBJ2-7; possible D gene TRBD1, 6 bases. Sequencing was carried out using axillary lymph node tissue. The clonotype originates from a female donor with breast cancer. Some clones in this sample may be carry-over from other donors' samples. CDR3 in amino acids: CASSVQGHSYEQYF. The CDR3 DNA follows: TGCGCCAGCAGTGTCCAGGGGCACTCCTACGAGCAGTACTTC.